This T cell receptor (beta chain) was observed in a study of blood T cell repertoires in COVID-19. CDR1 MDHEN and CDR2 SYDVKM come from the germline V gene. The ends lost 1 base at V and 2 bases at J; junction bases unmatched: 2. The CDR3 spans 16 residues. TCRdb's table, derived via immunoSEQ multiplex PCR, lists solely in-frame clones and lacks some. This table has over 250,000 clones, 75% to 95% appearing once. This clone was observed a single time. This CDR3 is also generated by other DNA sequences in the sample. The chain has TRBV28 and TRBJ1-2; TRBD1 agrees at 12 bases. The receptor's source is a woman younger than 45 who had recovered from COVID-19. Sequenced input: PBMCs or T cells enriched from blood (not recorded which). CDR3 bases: TGTGCCAGCAGTTTATCGGGACAGGGGGCGAACTATGGCTACACCTTC. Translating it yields CASSLSGQGANYGYTF.